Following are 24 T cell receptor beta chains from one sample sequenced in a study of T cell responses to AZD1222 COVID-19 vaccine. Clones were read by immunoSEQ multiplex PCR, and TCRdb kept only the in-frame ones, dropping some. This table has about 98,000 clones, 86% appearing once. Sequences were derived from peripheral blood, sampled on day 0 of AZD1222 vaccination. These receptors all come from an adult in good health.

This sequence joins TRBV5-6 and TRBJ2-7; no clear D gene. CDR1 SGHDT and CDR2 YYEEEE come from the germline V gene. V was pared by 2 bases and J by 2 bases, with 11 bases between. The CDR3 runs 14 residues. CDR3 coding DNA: TGTGCCAGCAGCTTACGAGGCGTCCCCTACGAGCAGTACTTC. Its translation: CASSLRGVPYEQYF.

The DNA of the CDR3 is TGTGCCAGCACGACTAGCAATCAGCCCCAGCATTTT. This translates into CASTTSNQPQHF. V usage is TRBV6-5 and J usage is TRBJ1-5, with D unclear. V dropped 7 bases and J dropped 0 bases, with 4 bases sitting between them. The CDR3 runs to 12 residues. Germline CDR1 and CDR2: MNHEY and SVGAGI.

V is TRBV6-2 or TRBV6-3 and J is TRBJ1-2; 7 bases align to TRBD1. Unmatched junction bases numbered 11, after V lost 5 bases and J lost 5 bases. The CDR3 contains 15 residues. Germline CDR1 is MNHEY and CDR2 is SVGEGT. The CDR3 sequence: CASSAYPRDRYGYTF. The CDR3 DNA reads TGTGCCAGCAGTGCCTATCCCCGGGACAGATATGGCTACACCTTC.

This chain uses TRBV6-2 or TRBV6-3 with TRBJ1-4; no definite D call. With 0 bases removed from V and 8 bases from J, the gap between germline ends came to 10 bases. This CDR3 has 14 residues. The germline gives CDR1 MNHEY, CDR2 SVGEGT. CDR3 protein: CASSYSRTEEKLFF. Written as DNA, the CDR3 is TGTGCCAGCAGTTACTCTCGGACGGAAGAAAAACTGTTTTTT.

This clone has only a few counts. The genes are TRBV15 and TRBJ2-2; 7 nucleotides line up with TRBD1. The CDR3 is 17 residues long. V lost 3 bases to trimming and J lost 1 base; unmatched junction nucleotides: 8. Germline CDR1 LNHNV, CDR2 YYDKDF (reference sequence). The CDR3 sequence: CATSRKSGTVNTGELFF. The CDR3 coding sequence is TGTGCCACCAGCAGGAAATCCGGGACAGTGAACACCGGGGAGCTGTTTTTT.

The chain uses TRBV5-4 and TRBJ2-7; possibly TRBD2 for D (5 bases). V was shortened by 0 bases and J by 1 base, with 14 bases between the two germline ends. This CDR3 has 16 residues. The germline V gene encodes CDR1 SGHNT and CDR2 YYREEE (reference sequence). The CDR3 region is CASSLGGVGRSYEQYF. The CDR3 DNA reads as TGTGCCAGCAGCTTGGGGGGAGTGGGGAGATCCTACGAGCAGTACTTC. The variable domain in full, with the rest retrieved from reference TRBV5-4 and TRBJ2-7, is ETGVTQSPTHLIKTRGQQVTLRCSSQSGHNTVSWYQQALGQGPQFIFQYYREEENGRGNFPPRFSGLQFPNYSSELNVNALELDDSALYLCASSLGGVGRSYEQYFGPGTRLTVT.

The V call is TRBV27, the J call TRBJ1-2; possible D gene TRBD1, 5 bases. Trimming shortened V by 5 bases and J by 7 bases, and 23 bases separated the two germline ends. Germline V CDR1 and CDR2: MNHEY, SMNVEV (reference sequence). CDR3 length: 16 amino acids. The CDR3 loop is CASSANVGRAKSGYTF. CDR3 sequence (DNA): TGTGCCAGCAGTGCCAACGTGGGACGGGCGAAAAGTGGCTACACCTTC.

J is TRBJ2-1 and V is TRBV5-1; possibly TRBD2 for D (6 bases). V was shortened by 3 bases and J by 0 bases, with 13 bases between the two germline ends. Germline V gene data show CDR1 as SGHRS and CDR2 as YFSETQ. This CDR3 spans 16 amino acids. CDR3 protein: CASSYTGTGSYNEQFF. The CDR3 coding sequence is TGCGCCAGCAGCTACACCGGGACTGGCTCCTACAATGAGCAGTTCTTC.

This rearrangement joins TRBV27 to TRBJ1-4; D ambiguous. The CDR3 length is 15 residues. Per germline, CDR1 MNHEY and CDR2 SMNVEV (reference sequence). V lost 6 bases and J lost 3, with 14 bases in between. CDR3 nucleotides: TGTGCCAGCAGCCCCTCATGGGGAGCTAATGAAAAACTGTTTTTT. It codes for CASSPSWGANEKLFF.

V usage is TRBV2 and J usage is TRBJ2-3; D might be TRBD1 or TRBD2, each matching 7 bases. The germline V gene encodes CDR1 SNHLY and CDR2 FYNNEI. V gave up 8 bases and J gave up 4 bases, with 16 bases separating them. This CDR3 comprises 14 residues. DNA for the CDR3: TGTGCCAGCCTGGGGAGGGGGCAATCAGATACGCAGTATTTT. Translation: CASLGRGQSDTQYF.

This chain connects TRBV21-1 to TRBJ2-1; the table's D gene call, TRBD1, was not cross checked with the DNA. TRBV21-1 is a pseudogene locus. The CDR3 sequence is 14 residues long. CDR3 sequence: CASSPRQGRREQFF. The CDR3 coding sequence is TGTGCCAGCAGTCCTCGGCAGGGTCGTAGGGAGCAGTTCTTC.

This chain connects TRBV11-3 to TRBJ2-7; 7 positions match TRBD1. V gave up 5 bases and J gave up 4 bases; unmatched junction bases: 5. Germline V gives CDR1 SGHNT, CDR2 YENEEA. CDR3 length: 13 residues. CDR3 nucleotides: TGTGCCAGCAGCAGGACAGGTCAGTACGAGCAGTACTTC. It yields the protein CASSRTGQYEQYF.

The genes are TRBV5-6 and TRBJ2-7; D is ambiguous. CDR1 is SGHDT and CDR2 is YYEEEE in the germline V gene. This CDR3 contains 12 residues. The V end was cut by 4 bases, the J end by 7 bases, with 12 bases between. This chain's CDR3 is CASSAFTGEQYF. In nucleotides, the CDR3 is TGTGCCAGCAGCGCGTTCACGGGTGAGCAGTACTTC.

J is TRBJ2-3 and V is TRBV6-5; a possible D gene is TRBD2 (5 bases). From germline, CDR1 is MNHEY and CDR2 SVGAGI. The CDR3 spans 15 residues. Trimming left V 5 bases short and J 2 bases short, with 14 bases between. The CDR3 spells CASSRREPNTDTQYF. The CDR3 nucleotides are TGTGCCAGCAGTAGAAGGGAGCCAAACACAGATACGCAGTATTTT.

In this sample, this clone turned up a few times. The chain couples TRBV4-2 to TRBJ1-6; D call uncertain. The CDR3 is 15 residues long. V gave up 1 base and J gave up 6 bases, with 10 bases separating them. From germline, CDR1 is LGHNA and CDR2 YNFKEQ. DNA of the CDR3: TGTGCCAGCAGCCAAGTGGAGTTGGTTAATTCACCCCTCCACTTT. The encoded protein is CASSQVELVNSPLHF.

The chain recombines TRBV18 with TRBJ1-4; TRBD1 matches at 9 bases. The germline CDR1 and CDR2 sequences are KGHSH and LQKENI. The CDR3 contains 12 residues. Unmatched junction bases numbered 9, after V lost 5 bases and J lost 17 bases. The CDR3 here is CASSFPGQGLFF. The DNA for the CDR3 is TGTGCCAGCTCATTTCCGGGACAGGGATTATTTTTT.

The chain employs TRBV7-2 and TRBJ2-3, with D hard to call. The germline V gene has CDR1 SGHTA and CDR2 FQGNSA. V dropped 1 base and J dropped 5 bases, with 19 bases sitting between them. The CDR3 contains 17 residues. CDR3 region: CASSLVSGWARVDTQYF. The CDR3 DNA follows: TGTGCCAGCAGCTTAGTGTCGGGTTGGGCCCGGGTAGATACGCAGTATTTT. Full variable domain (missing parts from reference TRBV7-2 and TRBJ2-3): GAGVSQSPSNKVTEKGKDVELRCDPISGHTALYWYRQSLGQGLEFLIYFQGNSAPDKSGLPSDRFSAERTGGSVSTLTIQRTQQEDSAVYLCASSLVSGWARVDTQYFGPGTRLTVL.

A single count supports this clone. The DNA of the CDR3 is TGTGCCTGGGGCGCGGGTGGAGAGACCCAGTACTTC. This sequence encodes CAWGAGGETQYF. The V call is TRBV30, the J call TRBJ2-5; D possibly corresponds to TRBD2 (5 bases). Germline V CDR1 and CDR2: GTSNPN, SVGIG (reference sequence). The CDR3 is 12 residues long. V lost 5 bases, J lost 4 bases, and 11 bases lay in between.

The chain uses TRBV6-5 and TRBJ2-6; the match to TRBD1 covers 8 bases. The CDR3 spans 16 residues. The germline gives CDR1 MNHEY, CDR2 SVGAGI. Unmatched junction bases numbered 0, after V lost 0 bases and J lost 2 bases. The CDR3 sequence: CASSYSGQAGANVLTF. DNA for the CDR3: TGTGCCAGCAGTTACTCGGGACAGGCTGGGGCCAACGTCCTGACTTTC.

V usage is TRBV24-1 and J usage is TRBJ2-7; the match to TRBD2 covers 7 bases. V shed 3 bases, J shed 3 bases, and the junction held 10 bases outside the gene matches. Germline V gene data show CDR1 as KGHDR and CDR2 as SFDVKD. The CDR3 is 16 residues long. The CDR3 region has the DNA TGTGCCACCAGTGATCCCCGGGGACTAAACCGCTACGAGCAGTACTTC. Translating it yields CATSDPRGLNRYEQYF.

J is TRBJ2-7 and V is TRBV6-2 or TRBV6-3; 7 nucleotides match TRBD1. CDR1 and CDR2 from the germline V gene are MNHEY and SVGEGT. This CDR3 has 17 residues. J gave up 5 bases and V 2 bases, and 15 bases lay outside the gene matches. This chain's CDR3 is CASSYQERTGLENEQYF. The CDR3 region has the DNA TGTGCCAGCAGTTACCAGGAACGGACAGGCCTGGAGAACGAGCAGTACTTC.

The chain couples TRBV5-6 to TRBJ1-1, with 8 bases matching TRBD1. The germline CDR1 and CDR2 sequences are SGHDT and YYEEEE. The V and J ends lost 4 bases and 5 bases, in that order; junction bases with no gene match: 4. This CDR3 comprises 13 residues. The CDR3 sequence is CASSRRTGTEAFF. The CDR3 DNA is TGTGCCAGCAGCCGAAGGACAGGGACTGAAGCTTTCTTT.

CDR3 in amino acids: CASSYSAATQLFF. CDR3 sequence (DNA): TGTGCCAGCAGTTACTCAGCTGCGACACAACTGTTTTTT. The rearrangement joins TRBV6-6 to TRBJ1-4; D is unresolved. This CDR3 has 13 residues. Germline-derived CDR1 and CDR2 are MNHNY and SVGAGI (reference sequence). With 0 bases removed from V and 12 bases from J, the gap between germline ends came to 11 bases.

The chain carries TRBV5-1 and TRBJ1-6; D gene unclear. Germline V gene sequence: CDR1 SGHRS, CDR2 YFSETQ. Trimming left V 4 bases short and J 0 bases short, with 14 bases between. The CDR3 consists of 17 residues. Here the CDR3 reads CASSTSPTSSYNSPLHF. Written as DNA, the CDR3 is TGCGCCAGCAGCACTTCCCCGACGAGCTCCTATAATTCACCCCTCCACTTT.